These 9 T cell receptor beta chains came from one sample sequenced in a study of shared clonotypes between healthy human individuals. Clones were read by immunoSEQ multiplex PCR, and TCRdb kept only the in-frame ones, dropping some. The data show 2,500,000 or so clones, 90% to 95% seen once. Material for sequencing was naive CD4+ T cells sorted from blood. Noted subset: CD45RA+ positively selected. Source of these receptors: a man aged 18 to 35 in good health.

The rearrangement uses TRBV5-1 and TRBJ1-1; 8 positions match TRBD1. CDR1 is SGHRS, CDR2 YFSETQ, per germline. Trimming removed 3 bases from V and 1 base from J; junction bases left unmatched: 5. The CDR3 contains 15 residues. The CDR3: CASSSDRVGNTEAFF. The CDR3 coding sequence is TGCGCCAGCAGCTCGGACAGGGTGGGGAACACTGAAGCTTTCTTT.

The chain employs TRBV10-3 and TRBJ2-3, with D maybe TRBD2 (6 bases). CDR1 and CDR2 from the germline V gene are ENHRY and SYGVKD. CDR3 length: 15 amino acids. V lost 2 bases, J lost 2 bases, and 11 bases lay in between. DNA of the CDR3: TGTGCCATCAGTGAGCCCCGGACTACCACAGATACGCAGTATTTT. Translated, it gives CAISEPRTTTDTQYF.

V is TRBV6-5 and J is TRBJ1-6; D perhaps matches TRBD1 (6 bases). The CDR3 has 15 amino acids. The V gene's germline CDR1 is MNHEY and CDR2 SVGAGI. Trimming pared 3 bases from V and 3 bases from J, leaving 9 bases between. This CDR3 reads CASSYSQGYNSPLHF. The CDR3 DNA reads TGTGCCAGCAGTTATTCACAGGGCTATAATTCACCCCTCCACTTT.

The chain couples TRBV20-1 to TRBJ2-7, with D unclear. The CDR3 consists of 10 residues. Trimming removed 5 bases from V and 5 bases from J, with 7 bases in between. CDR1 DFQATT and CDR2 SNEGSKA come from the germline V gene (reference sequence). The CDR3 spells CSAFANEQYF. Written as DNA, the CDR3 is TGCAGTGCTTTTGCCAACGAGCAGTACTTC.

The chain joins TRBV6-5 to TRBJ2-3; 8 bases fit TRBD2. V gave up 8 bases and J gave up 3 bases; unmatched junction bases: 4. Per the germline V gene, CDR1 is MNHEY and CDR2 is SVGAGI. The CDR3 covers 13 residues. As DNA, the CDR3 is TGTGCCAGCGGGCTAGCGGGTACAGATACGCAGTATTTT. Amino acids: CASGLAGTDTQYF.

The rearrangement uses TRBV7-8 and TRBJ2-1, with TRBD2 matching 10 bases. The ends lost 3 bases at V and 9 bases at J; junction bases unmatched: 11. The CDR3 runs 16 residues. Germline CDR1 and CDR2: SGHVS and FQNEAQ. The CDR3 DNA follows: TGTGCCAGCAGCTTTCCAGCGGGGGGGCTCTCCAGTGAGCAGTTCTTC. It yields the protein CASSFPAGGLSSEQFF.

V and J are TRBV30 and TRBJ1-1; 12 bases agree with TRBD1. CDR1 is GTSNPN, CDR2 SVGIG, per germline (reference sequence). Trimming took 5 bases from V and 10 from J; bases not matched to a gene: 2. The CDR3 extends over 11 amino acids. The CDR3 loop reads CAWGDRGRAFF. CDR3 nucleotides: TGTGCCTGGGGGGACAGGGGGCGAGCTTTCTTT.

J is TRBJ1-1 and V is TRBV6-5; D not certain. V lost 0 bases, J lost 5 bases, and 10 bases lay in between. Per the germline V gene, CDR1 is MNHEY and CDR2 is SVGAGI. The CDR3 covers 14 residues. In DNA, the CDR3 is TGTGCCAGCAGTTACTCGCACGGGGAAACTGAAGCTTTCTTT. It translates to CASSYSHGETEAFF.

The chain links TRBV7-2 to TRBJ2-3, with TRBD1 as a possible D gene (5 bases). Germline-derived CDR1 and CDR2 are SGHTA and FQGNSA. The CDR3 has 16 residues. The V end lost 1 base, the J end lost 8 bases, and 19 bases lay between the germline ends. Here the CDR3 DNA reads TGTGCCAGCAGCTTAGAGAGGACACTACCTTCTGGTACGCAGTATTTT. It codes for CASSLERTLPSGTQYF.